The 30 T cell receptor beta chains reported below all come from one sample, sequenced in a study of CXCR3-negative and CXCR3-positive naive CD8 T cells. The libraries of TRB cDNA were prepared using 5' RACE with UMI labels. TCRdb derives one entry per CDR3 protein from the 5' RACE reads, leaving out DNA. The sample holds 100,000 to 150,000 distinct CDR3 sequences. Material for sequencing was naive CXCR3- CD8+ T cells from blood. Subset meaning: CD45RO-CCR7+CD27+CD95- naive CD8+ T cells lacking CXCR3 (TNR3-). These receptors were collected from a human donor in good health. Some clones in this sample may be carry-over from other donors' samples.

The J gene is TRBJ2-7, the V gene TRBV28. Germline V gives CDR1 MDHEN, CDR2 SYDVKM. The CDR3 is 13 residues long. The CDR3 is CASSLYGPSEQYF.

J is TRBJ2-1 and V is TRBV6-5; no DNA is available, so the TRBD2 call from TCRdb remains unchecked. CDR3 size: 12 residues. Germline CDR1 MNHEY, CDR2 SVGAGI. CDR3 residues: CASSLGNNEQFF.

This rearrangement joins TRBV9 to TRBJ2-3; TCRdb returns TRBD1, unconfirmable since there is no DNA. CDR1 and CDR2 (germline): SGDLS, YYNGEE. The CDR3 is made up of 16 amino acids. CDR3 in amino acids: CASSLWGGVRTDTQYF.

V is TRBV4-1 and J is TRBJ2-1; the TRBD1 assignment by TCRdb is unverifiable without DNA. CDR1 is MGHRA and CDR2 is YSYEKL in the germline V gene. The CDR3 has 15 amino acids. This CDR3 is CASSPLLGGYNEQFF.

The V and J genes are TRBV7-8 and TRBJ2-7. CDR3 length: 13 amino acids. Germline V gene sequence: CDR1 SGHVS, CDR2 FQNEAQ. CDR3: CASSLGAVYEQYF.

This chain links TRBV18 with TRBJ1-3. Germline CDR1 and CDR2: KGHSH and LQKENI. This CDR3 has 15 amino acids. This CDR3 reads CASSPGRTSGNTIYF.

This sequence joins TRBV5-1 and TRBJ2-5; TCRdb lists TRBD1, though no DNA is available to test this call. Germline CDR1 is SGHRS and CDR2 is YFSETQ. CDR3 length: 15 residues. Here the CDR3 reads CASSLTQGRQETQYF. The variable domain in full, completed from reference TRBV5-1 and TRBJ2-5, reads KAGVTQTPRYLIKTRGQQVTLSCSPISGHRSVSWYQQTPGQGLQFLFEYFSETQRNKGNFPGRFSGRQFSNSRSEMNVSTLELGDSALYLCASSLTQGRQETQYFGPGTRLLVL.

V usage is TRBV19 and J usage is TRBJ1-5; the TCRdb call, TRBD1, lacks DNA for checking. Germline V gene data show CDR1 as LNHDA and CDR2 as SQIVND (reference sequence). This CDR3 contains 16 residues. The CDR3 spells CASSMGGQGSNQPQHF.

CDR3 protein: CASSAGVRTGELFF. The gene calls are TRBV2 and TRBJ2-2; TCRdb's D call of TRBD1 is untestable without DNA. The CDR3 consists of 14 residues. Germline V gene lookup returns CDR1 SNHLY and CDR2 FYNNEI.

J is TRBJ2-3 and V is TRBV4-2; TCRdb's D call of TRBD1 is untestable without DNA. The CDR3 sequence is 15 residues long. Per germline, CDR1 LGHNA and CDR2 YNFKEQ. The chain's CDR3 is CASSQDGGFEGTQYF.

The genes are TRBV4-2 and TRBJ2-1. Germline assignment: CDR1 LGHNA and CDR2 YNFKEQ. There are 15 residues in the CDR3. The CDR3 here is CASSRSTEAYNEQFF.

The V gene is TRBV28, the J gene TRBJ1-5; lacking DNA, the TRBD1 call made by TCRdb goes unchecked. The CDR3 covers 15 residues. Germline lookup yields CDR1 MDHEN and CDR2 SYDVKM. The CDR3 is CASSLRQGIRQPQHF.

The rearrangement uses TRBV9 and TRBJ2-7; TCRdb's D call of TRBD2 is untestable without DNA. In germline, CDR1 is SGDLS, CDR2 YYNGEE. The CDR3 runs to 14 residues. This chain's CDR3 is CASSSSGSSDEQYF. Complete variable domain (other parts from reference TRBV9 and TRBJ2-7): DSGVTQTPKHLITATGQRVTLRCSPRSGDLSVYWYQQSLDQGLQFLIQYYNGEERAKGNILERFSAQQFPDLHSELNLSSLELGDSALYFCASSSSGSSDEQYFGPGTRLTVT.

The chain combines TRBV7-9 with TRBJ2-7; TCRdb's D call, TRBD1, is unchecked because there is no DNA. This CDR3 contains 14 residues. The germline V gene encodes CDR1 SEHNR and CDR2 FQNEAQ (reference sequence). The CDR3 protein is CASNPSPWGDEQYF.

The V gene is TRBV7-9, the J gene TRBJ2-5; TCRdb picks TRBD2, but there is no DNA to check that call. There are 16 residues in the CDR3. CDR1 is SEHNR, CDR2 FQNEAQ, per germline (reference sequence). The CDR3 loop reads CASNPWSSEYQETQYF.

V usage is TRBV7-9 and J usage is TRBJ2-1. The CDR3 length is 16 residues. Per germline, CDR1 SEHNR and CDR2 FQNEAQ (reference sequence). The CDR3 protein is CASSSAKLSSYNEQFF.

The rearrangement links TRBV28 to TRBJ1-1. CDR1 MDHEN and CDR2 SYDVKM come from the germline V gene. The CDR3 runs to 11 residues. CDR3 sequence reads: CASSFRTEAFF.

V usage is TRBV29-1 and J usage is TRBJ1-1. The CDR3 is made up of 14 amino acids. CDR1 is SQVTM, CDR2 ANQGSEA, per germline. The CDR3 reads CSVGWTSLNTEAFF. Supplemented by reference TRBV29-1 and TRBJ1-1, the full variable domain reads SAVISQKPSRDICQRGTSLTIQCQVDSQVTMMFWYRQQPGQSLTLIATANQGSEATYESGFVIDKFPISRPNLTFSTLTVSNMSPEDSSIYLCSVGWTSLNTEAFFGQGTRLTVV.

The chain has TRBV14 and TRBJ1-1; TCRdb designates TRBD1, a call that cannot be tested without DNA. Germline CDR1 and CDR2: SGHDN and FVKESK. The CDR3 has 16 residues. The CDR3 region is CASSYYSGPKDTEAFF.

The J gene is TRBJ2-2, the V gene TRBV12-3 or TRBV12-4; no DNA is available, so the TRBD2 call from TCRdb remains unchecked. The CDR3 is 18 residues long. This chain's CDR3 is CASSSPELAGRNTGELFF.

The chain carries TRBV20-1 and TRBJ2-7. The germline V gene encodes CDR1 DFQATT and CDR2 SNEGSKA (reference sequence). CDR3 size: 13 residues. This CDR3 is CSARGQAAYEQYF.

The rearrangement joins TRBV20-1 to TRBJ2-7. The CDR3 has 14 residues. Germline-derived CDR1 and CDR2 are DFQATT and SNEGSKA (reference sequence). CDR3 amino acids: CSARGLGGSYEQYF.

The J gene is TRBJ2-7, the V gene TRBV2. This CDR3 has 13 amino acids. Germline assignment: CDR1 SNHLY and CDR2 FYNNEI. CDR3: CASSDDSSYEQYF.

This chain uses TRBV7-8 with TRBJ2-1; there is no DNA to check the TCRdb D call of TRBD2. From germline, CDR1 is SGHVS and CDR2 FQNEAQ. There are 15 residues in the CDR3. CDR3 residues: CASSYGTSVYNEQFF. Complete variable domain (other parts from reference TRBV7-8 and TRBJ2-1): GAGVSQSPRYKVAKRGQDVALRCDPISGHVSLFWYQQALGQGPEFLTYFQNEAQLDKSGLPSDRFFAERPEGSVSTLKIQRTQQEDSAVYLCASSYGTSVYNEQFFGPGTRLTVL.

This chain joins TRBV29-1 and TRBJ2-1; the TCRdb call, TRBD2, lacks DNA for checking. Germline-derived CDR1 and CDR2 are SQVTM and ANQGSEA. The CDR3 runs to 18 residues. This CDR3 is CSVEGHLKASGSYNEQFF.

The chain links TRBV5-1 to TRBJ2-7. Germline CDR1 reads SGHRS; CDR2 reads YFSETQ. The CDR3 is made up of 14 amino acids. CDR3 sequence reads: CASSLAMGTSEQYF.

The chain recombines TRBV12-3 or TRBV12-4 with TRBJ1-1; TCRdb returns TRBD1, unconfirmable since there is no DNA. The CDR3 is 14 residues long. The CDR3 loop reads CASTSTGGYTEAFF.

The chain couples TRBV12-3 or TRBV12-4 to TRBJ2-1; absent DNA, TCRdb's TRBD1 call cannot be checked. This CDR3 has 13 amino acids. The CDR3 sequence is CASSFRGGDEQFF.

This chain connects TRBV7-9 to TRBJ1-1; TCRdb proposes TRBD1, but this gene call is untestable without DNA. Germline-derived CDR1 and CDR2 are SEHNR and FQNEAQ (reference sequence). This CDR3 has 15 residues. The CDR3 spells CASSRTGGRYTEAFF.

The rearrangement links TRBV29-1 to TRBJ2-5; TCRdb's assignment of TRBD1 cannot be checked, as there is no DNA. The CDR3 loop spans 15 amino acids. Germline V gives CDR1 SQVTM, CDR2 ANQGSEA. CDR3 region: CSATWRGSLQETQYF.